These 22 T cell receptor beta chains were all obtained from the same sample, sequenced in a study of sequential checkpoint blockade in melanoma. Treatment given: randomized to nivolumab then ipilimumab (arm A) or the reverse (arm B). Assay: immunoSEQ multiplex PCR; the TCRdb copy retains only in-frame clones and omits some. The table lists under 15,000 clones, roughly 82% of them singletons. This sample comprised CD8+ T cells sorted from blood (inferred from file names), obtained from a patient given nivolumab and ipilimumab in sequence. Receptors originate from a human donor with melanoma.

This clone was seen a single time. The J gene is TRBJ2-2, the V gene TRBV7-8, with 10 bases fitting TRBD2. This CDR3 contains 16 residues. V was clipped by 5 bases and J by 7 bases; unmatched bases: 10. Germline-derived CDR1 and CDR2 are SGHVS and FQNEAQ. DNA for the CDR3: TGTGCCAGCAGCCCCCGAGCGGGAGGGTCGGGCGGGGAGCTGTTTTTT. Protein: CASSPRAGGSGGELFF.

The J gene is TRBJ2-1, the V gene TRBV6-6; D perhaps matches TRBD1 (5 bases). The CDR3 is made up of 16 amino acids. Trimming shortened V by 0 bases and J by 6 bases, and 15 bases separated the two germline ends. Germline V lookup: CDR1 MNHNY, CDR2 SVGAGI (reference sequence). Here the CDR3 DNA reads TGTGCCAGCAGTTACTCGTTTAGTAGGGGTTCCAATGAGCAGTTCTTC. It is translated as CASSYSFSRGSNEQFF.

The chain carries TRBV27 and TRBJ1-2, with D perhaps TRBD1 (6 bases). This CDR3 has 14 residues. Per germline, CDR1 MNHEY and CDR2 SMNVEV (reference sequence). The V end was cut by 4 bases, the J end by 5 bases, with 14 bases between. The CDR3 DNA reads TGTGCCAGCAGTTACGGGGGGCTAGGTTATGGCTACACCTTC. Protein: CASSYGGLGYGYTF.

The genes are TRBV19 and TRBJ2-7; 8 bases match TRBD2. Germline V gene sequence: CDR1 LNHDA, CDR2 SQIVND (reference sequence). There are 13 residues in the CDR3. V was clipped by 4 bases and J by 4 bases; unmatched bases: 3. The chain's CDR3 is CASSSGGRYEQYF. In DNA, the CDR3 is TGTGCCAGTAGTAGTGGCGGGAGGTACGAGCAGTACTTC.

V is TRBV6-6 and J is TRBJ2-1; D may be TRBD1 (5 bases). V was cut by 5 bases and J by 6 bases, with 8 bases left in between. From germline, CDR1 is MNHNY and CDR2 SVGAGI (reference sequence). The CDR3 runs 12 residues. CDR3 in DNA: TGTGCCAGCAGTCAAACAGGCAATGAGCAGTTCTTC. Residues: CASSQTGNEQFF.

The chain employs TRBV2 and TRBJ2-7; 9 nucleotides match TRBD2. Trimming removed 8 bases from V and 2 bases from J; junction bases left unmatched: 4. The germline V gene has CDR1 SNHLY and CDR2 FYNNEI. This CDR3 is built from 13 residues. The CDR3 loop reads CASARLAAYEQYF. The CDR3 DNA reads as TGTGCCAGCGCTCGACTAGCGGCCTACGAGCAGTACTTC.

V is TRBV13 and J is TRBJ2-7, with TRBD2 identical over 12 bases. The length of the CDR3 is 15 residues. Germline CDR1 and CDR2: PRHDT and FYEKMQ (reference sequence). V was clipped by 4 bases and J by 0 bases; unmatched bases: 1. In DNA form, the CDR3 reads TGTGCCAGCAGCTCTAGCGGGGGGGTCTCCTACGAGCAGTACTTC. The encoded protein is CASSSSGGVSYEQYF.

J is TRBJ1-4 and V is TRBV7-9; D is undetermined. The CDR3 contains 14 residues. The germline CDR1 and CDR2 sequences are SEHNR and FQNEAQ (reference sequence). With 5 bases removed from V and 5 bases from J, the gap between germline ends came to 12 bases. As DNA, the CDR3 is TGTGCCAGCAGCCTCCCCGGTTCCAATGAAAAACTGTTTTTT. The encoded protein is CASSLPGSNEKLFF.

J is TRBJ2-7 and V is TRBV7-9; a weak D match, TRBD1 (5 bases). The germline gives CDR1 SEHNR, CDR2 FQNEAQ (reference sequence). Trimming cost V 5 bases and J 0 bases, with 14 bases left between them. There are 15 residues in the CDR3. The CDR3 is CASSPVGASSYEQYF. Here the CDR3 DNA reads TGTGCCAGCAGCCCGGTTGGGGCGAGCTCCTACGAGCAGTACTTC.

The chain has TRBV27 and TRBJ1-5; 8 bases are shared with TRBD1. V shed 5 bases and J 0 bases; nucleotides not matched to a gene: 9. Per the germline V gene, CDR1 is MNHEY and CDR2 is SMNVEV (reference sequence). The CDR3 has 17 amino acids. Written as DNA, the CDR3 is TGTGCCAGCAGTAATGACAGGGGCAAGTATAGCAATCAGCCCCAGCATTTT. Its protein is CASSNDRGKYSNQPQHF.

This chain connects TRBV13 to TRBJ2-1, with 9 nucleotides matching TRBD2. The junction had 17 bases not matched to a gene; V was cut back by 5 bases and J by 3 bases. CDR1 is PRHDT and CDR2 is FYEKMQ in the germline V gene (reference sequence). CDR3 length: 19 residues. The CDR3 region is CASSPPGSGGWGDYNEQFF. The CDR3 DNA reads TGTGCCAGCAGCCCCCCCGGTAGCGGGGGATGGGGCGACTACAATGAGCAGTTCTTC.

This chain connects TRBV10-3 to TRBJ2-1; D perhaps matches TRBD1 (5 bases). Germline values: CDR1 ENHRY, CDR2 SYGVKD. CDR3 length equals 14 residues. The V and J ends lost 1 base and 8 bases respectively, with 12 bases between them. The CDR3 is CAISEYTGTYEQFF. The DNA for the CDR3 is TGTGCCATCAGTGAGTACACAGGCACTTATGAGCAGTTCTTC.

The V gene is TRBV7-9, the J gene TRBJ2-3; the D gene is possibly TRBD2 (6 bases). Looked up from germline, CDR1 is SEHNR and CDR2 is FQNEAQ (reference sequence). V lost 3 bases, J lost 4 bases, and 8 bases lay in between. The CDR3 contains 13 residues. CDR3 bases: TGTGCCAGCAGCTTTTGGGACTCAGATACGCAGTATTTT. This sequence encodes CASSFWDSDTQYF.

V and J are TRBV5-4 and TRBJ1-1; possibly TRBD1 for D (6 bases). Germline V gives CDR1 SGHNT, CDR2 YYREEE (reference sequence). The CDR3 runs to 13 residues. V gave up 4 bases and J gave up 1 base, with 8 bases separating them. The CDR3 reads CASSRGGNTEAFF. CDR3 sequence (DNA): TGTGCCAGCAGCCGAGGGGGGAACACTGAAGCTTTCTTT.

The CDR3 DNA is TGTGCCAGCAGCTTGAATTCGGGGGGTCAGCCCCAGCATTTT. It yields the protein CASSLNSGGQPQHF. The rearrangement uses TRBV7-6 and TRBJ1-5; TRBD1 is a possible D gene (5 bases). V lost 3 bases and J lost 6, with 12 bases in between. This CDR3 spans 14 amino acids. CDR1 and CDR2 from the germline V gene are SGHVS and FNYEAQ.

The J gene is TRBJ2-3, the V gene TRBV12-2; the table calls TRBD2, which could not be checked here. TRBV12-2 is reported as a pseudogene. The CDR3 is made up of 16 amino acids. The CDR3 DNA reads TGTGCAAGTCGCCAACGACTAGCGGGGGGACCAAATACGCAGTATTTT. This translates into CASRQRLAGGPNTQYF.

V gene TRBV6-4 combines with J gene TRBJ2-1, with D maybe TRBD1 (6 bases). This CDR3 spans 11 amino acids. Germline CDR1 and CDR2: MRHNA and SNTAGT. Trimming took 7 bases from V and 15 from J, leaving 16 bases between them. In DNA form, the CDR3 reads TGTGCCAGCAAACAGGGACCGATCTGGTTCTTC. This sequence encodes CASKQGPIWFF.

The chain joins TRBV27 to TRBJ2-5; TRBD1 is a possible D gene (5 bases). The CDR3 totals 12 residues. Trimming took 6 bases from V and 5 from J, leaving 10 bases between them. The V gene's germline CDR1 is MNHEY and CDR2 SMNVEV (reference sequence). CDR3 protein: CASRTASETQYF. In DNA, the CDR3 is TGTGCCAGCAGGACAGCCTCGGAGACCCAGTACTTC.

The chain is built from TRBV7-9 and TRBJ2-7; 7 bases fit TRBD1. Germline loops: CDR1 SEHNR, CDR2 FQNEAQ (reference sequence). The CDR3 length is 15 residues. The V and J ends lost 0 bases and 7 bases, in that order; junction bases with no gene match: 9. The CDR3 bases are TGTGCCAGCAGCTTAGCGAGACAGGGCTCGAGAGAGCAGTACTTC. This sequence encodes CASSLARQGSREQYF.

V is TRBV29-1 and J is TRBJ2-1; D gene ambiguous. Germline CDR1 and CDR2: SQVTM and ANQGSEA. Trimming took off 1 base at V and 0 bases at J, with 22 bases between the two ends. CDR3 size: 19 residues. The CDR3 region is CSVEGSEILPTISYNEQFF. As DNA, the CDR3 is TGCAGCGTTGAAGGGTCGGAGATCCTTCCAACCATCTCCTACAATGAGCAGTTCTTC.

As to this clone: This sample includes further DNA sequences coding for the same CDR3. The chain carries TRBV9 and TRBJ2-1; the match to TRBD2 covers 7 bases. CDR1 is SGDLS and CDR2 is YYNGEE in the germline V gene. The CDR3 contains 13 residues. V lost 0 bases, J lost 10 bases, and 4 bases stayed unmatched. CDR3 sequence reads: CASSVAAGPEQFF. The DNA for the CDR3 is TGTGCCAGCAGCGTAGCAGCGGGGCCGGAGCAGTTCTTC.

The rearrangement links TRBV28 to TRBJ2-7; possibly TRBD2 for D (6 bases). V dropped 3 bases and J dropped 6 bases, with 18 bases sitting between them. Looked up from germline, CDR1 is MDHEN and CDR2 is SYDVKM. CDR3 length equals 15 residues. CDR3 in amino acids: CASSFPRVGRGEQYF. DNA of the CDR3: TGTGCCAGCAGTTTCCCCCGCGTGGGGCGGGGCGAGCAGTACTTC.